These T cell receptor beta chains were read from a single sample in a study of CD8+CD57+ T cells in acquired aplastic anemia. From the reads, TCRdb called clonotypes with MiXCR, one entry per CDR3 protein. Seen here are 150,000 to 200,000 distinct CDR3 sequences, under 50% observed once, and the top ten hold about 1.8%. Sequenced input: sorted CD4+, CD8+, or CD8+CD57+ T cells (not recorded which) from PBMCs. All receptors come from a human donor with aplastic anemia. Each CDR3 is given with its conserved first and last residue. The D gene is left open where the match is weak. Size is omitted from some rows. Given values are once, few, many or a class for expanded clones.

clone_size	j_call	v_call	d_call	cdr3_nt	cdr3_aa
few	TRBJ2-7	TRBV14	-	TGTGCCAGCAGCCAAGACGGTGACGAGCAGTACTTC	CASSQDGDEQYF
-	TRBJ2-3	TRBV2	TRBD1	TGTGCCAGCAGGTTGACAGGGGGTACAGATACGCAGTATTTT	CASRLTGGTDTQYF
-	TRBJ1-1	TRBV19	-	TGTGCCAGTAACAGCCGGGGGAGCACTGAAGCTTTCTTT	CASNSRGSTEAFF
-	TRBJ2-3	TRBV24-1	-	TGTGCCACCAGTAGTACAACCTTCACAGATACGCAGTATTTT	CATSSTTFTDTQYF
-	TRBJ2-5	TRBV2	-	TGTGCCAGCAGTGATAGGGGTGGGGAAGAGACCCAGTACTTC	CASSDRGGEETQYF
-	TRBJ1-5	TRBV2	TRBD1	TGTGCCAGCAGGGGGACAGGGAGTCAGCCCCAGCATTTT	CASRGTGSQPQHF
-	TRBJ2-2	TRBV2	TRBD1	TGTGCCAGCGGGACAGGCTACACCGGGGAGCTGTTTTTT	CASGTGYTGELFF
many	TRBJ2-1	TRBV5-1	-	TGCGCCAGCAGCTTCGACCCTCAAGGTGCCTACAATGAGCAGTTCTTC	CASSFDPQGAYNEQFF
-	TRBJ1-1	TRBV10-2	-	TGCGCCAGCAGTGAGGAGGGATTCCAGGACACTGAAGCTTTCTTT	CASSEEGFQDTEAFF
few	TRBJ2-5	TRBV10-3	TRBD2	TGTGCCATCAGCCGGGGACTAGCGGGAGTGGAGACCCAGTACTTC	CAISRGLAGVETQYF
-	TRBJ2-1	TRBV11-1	-	TGTGCCAGCAGCCCTCGGACTGTTCGGGGAGGCAATGAGCAGTTCTTC	CASSPRTVRGGNEQFF
few	TRBJ2-7	TRBV7-9	-	TGTGCCAGTAGTCCCTTTGAGTCCTACGAGCAGTACTTC	CASSPFESYEQYF
few	TRBJ2-4	TRBV5-1	TRBD2	TGCGCCAGCAGCTTAAGCGGGGGGGAAAAAAACATTCAGTACTTC	CASSLSGGEKNIQYF
-	TRBJ1-2	TRBV2	TRBD1	TGTGCCACAACTCAGGGGGTCAATAACTATGGCTACACCTTC	CATTQGVNNYGYTF
few	TRBJ2-7	TRBV20-1	TRBD2	TGCAGTGCTACCCGGGACTACAACTCCTACGAGCAGTACTTC	CSATRDYNSYEQYF
-	TRBJ2-5	TRBV6-2/TRBV6-3	TRBD2	TGTGCCAGCAGAACTAGCGGGGGGAACCAAGAGACCCAGTACTTC	CASRTSGGNQETQYF
-	TRBJ1-2	TRBV12-3/TRBV12-4	TRBD1	TGTGCCAGCAGGACAGGGAACTATGGCTACACCTTC	CASRTGNYGYTF
many	TRBJ2-7	TRBV28	TRBD1	TGTGCCAGCAGTTCGCAGGGGGTCGAGTACTTC	CASSSQGVEYF
-	TRBJ2-1	TRBV11-2	-	TGTGCCAGCAGCCCAATTTGGCTAGCATCGGCAAATGAACAGCTCTTC	CASSPIWLASANEQLF
-	TRBJ2-1	TRBV5-1	-	TGCGCCACCAACATGGGGGGGGCAAACAATGAGCAGTTCTTC	CATNMGGANNEQFF
many	TRBJ1-1	TRBV12-3/TRBV12-4	-	TGTGCCAGCAGGTACCGGAGACTGAACACTGAAGCTTTCTTT	CASRYRRLNTEAFF
many	TRBJ1-2	TRBV4-3	-	TGCGCCAGCAGCCAAATGACTGGAAACTATGGCTACACCTTC	CASSQMTGNYGYTF
many	TRBJ2-7	TRBV9	-	TGTGCCAGCAGCGTAGCTAAGGGATACGAGCAGTACTTC	CASSVAKGYEQYF
many	TRBJ2-2	TRBV5-1	TRBD2	TGCGCCAGCAGTCCCGGACTAGCGGGAGTAAACACCGGGGAGCTGTTTTTT	CASSPGLAGVNTGELFF
-	TRBJ1-5	TRBV18	-	TGTGCCAGCCCTCTCTCCACGGATAGCAATCAGCCCCAGCATTTT	CASPLSTDSNQPQHF
-	TRBJ2-7	TRBV20-1	TRBD2	TGCAGTGCTACCCGACATACCGGGACTAGCGGGGGCGGGGCCTACGAGCAGTACTTC	CSATRHTGTSGGGAYEQYF
-	TRBJ2-5	TRBV24-1	-	TGTGCCACCAGTGAAGGGGGGCGCCCAGGGGAGACCCAGTACTTC	CATSEGGRPGETQYF
few	TRBJ1-1	TRBV27	-	TGTGCCAGCAGTCCACTGGGGGGGAACTTCTTGGCTGAAGCTTTCTTT	CASSPLGGNFLAEAFF
many	TRBJ2-1	TRBV6-1	-	TGTGCCAGCAGCTTAGGACGAAACAATGAGCAGTTCTTC	CASSLGRNNEQFF
-	TRBJ2-2	TRBV6-4	-	TGTGCCAGCCGCGACGAGAGGGAAGGCGGGGAGCTGTTTTTT	CASRDEREGGELFF
-	TRBJ2-7	TRBV25-1	-	TGTGCCAGCAGTGAATTGTCCTTTCAGTACTTC	CASSELSFQYF
-	TRBJ1-2	TRBV9	-	TGTGCCAGCAGCGTAGGAGGCGCGGGGAATGGCTACACCTTC	CASSVGGAGNGYTF
many	TRBJ2-2	TRBV9	-	TGTGCCAGCAGCGTAGGGGAACGGACGTACACCGGGGAGCTGTTTTTT	CASSVGERTYTGELFF
-	TRBJ2-7	TRBV15	-	TGTGCCACCAGCAAATCCGGACACGACTACGAGCAGTACTTC	CATSKSGHDYEQYF
-	TRBJ2-4	TRBV18	-	TGTGCCAGCTCACCTGGAAGTAAAAACATTCAGTACTTC	CASSPGSKNIQYF
-	TRBJ2-3	TRBV2	-	TGTGCCAGCACCCGGGGCATAATGAATGGGGCAGATACGCAGTATTTT	CASTRGIMNGADTQYF
-	TRBJ2-2	TRBV7-3	-	TGTGCCAGCAGCTTGGGTGAGGGGGTGAGAGGCGGGGAGCTGTTTTTT	CASSLGEGVRGGELFF
many	TRBJ1-1	TRBV16	-	TGTGCCAGCAGCCAAGGCAGGGGAAAGAACACTGAAGCTTTCTTT	CASSQGRGKNTEAFF
-	TRBJ2-7	TRBV5-1	TRBD1	TGCGCCAGCAGCTTCACAGGGGCCGAGCAGTACTTC	CASSFTGAEQYF
many	TRBJ1-5	TRBV12-3/TRBV12-4	TRBD1	TGTGCCAGCAGTTTTACAGGGGGCAATCAGCCCCAGCATTTT	CASSFTGGNQPQHF
many	TRBJ2-5	TRBV5-4	TRBD2	TGTGCCAGCAGCTTGGGCAGCGGGAGGGACGAGACCCAGTACTTC	CASSLGSGRDETQYF
-	TRBJ1-6	TRBV4-1	-	TGCGCCAGCAGCCAAGAGGGAGGATATTCACCCCTCCACTTT	CASSQEGGYSPLHF
-	TRBJ1-2	TRBV10-3	-	TGTGCCATCAGTGTGGGGGGAGACGGTAACTATGGCTACACCTTC	CAISVGGDGNYGYTF
few	TRBJ2-3	TRBV20-1	TRBD2	TGCAGTGCTATTAGCGGGAGGTGGGATACGCAGTATTTT	CSAISGRWDTQYF
-	TRBJ2-3	TRBV10-3	-	TGTGCCATCAGTGAGTCCGGGACCTATACAGATACGCAGTATTTT	CAISESGTYTDTQYF
-	TRBJ1-4	TRBV19	TRBD1	TGTGCCAGTAGTCCGGACAGGGGGCGCGTGGGAAAAACTGTTTTT	CASSPDRGRVGKTVF
few	TRBJ2-5	TRBV7-2	TRBD2	TGTGCCAGCAGCTTCGGTCTCGCGGGAGAAAACCAGTACTTC	CASSFGLAGENQYF
many	TRBJ2-7	TRBV6-2/TRBV6-3	TRBD2	TGTGCCAGCAGTTACTCCCCCCTAGCGGGGTATCTCTCCTACGAGCAGTACTTC	CASSYSPLAGYLSYEQYF
-	TRBJ2-5	TRBV20-1	-	TGCAGTGCTGCCGGTCGAGGGAGAAGGACGGAGACCCAGTACTTC	CSAAGRGRRTETQYF
-	TRBJ2-5	TRBV4-1	TRBD1	TGCGCCAGCAGCCAAGGGGACAGGTACCAAGAGACCCAGTACTTC	CASSQGDRYQETQYF
many	TRBJ1-4	TRBV5-1	TRBD1	TGCGCCAGCGGCTGGACAGGGAGTAATGAAAAACTGTTTTTT	CASGWTGSNEKLFF
few	TRBJ2-7	TRBV29-1	TRBD2	TGCAGCGTTGAGGGGGGGAACTCCTACGAGCAGTACTTC	CSVEGGNSYEQYF
once	TRBJ2-3	TRBV10-3	-	TGTGCCATCAGTGAGTCTGCCTCAATTGGGAGCGGGTCTAGCACAGATACGCAGTATTTT	CAISESASIGSGSSTDTQYF
many	TRBJ2-7	TRBV12-3/TRBV12-4	TRBD2	TGTGCCAGCAGTTTATTTCAGGGGCGAGGGACTAGCGGTCCCTACGAGCAGTACTTC	CASSLFQGRGTSGPYEQYF
many	TRBJ2-7	TRBV18	-	TGTGCCAGCTCCCTAGGAGGGTGGGAGCAGTACTTC	CASSLGGWEQYF